These 4 T cell receptor beta chains share one sample of origin, sequenced in a study of T cell changes during pregnancy in multiple sclerosis. Measured with immunoSEQ multiplex PCR; TCRdb has only the in-frame clones, and not every one. Seen here are under 85,000 clones, around 90% observed once, and the top ten hold more than 8%. Material: peripheral blood, obtained after pregnancy. Source of these receptors: a female donor in good health, enrolled as a control in a pregnancy study.

The genes are TRBV9 and TRBJ2-1; 8 bases are a match to TRBD2. CDR3 length: 17 amino acids. Per the germline V gene, CDR1 is SGDLS and CDR2 is YYNGEE. V trimming: 0 bases; J trimming: 1 base; junction bases outside the gene matches: 6. In DNA form, the CDR3 reads TGTGCCAGCAGCGTAGGAGGTAGCGGGGCGTCCTACAATGAGCAGTTCTTC. This gives the protein CASSVGGSGASYNEQFF. The entire variable domain, with the rest obtained from reference TRBV9 and TRBJ2-1, is as follows: DSGVTQTPKHLITATGQRVTLRCSPRSGDLSVYWYQQSLDQGLQFLIQYYNGEERAKGNILERFSAQQFPDLHSELNLSSLELGDSALYFCASSVGGSGASYNEQFFGPGTRLTVL.

This clone was found once. This chain links TRBV5-1 with TRBJ2-1; 9 nucleotides align to TRBD1. The germline CDR1 and CDR2 sequences are SGHRS and YFSETQ. This CDR3 has 15 residues. Trimming took 1 base from V and 7 from J; bases not matched to a gene: 6. This CDR3 reads CASSLSGTGINEQFF. DNA of the CDR3: TGCGCCAGCAGCTTGTCCGGGACAGGGATTAATGAGCAGTTCTTC.

This clone was seen a few times. In DNA, the CDR3 is TGTGCCAGCAGCTTAACAGCAATAGCAACTAATGAAAAACTGTTTTTT. Its translation: CASSLTAIATNEKLFF. The V gene is TRBV7-9, the J gene TRBJ1-4; no reliable D call. The CDR3 is 16 amino acids. The germline V gene encodes CDR1 SEHNR and CDR2 FQNEAQ (reference sequence). Trimming pared 2 bases from V and 0 bases from J, leaving 10 bases between.

The chain joins TRBV9 to TRBJ2-7, with D possibly being TRBD1 (6 bases). V lost 0 bases to trimming and J lost 5 bases, with 18 bases between them. Germline lookup yields CDR1 SGDLS and CDR2 YYNGEE. The length of the CDR3 is 16 residues. The CDR3 reads CASSVESTGKNNEQYF. CDR3 coding DNA: TGTGCCAGCAGCGTAGAGTCCACAGGGAAAAATAACGAGCAGTACTTC.